The clone carrying this T cell receptor (beta chain) was observed a handful of times. Sequencing relied on a cDNA template that was reverse transcribed from extracted RNA. Clones were sequenced by immunoSEQ multiplex PCR, and TCRdb holds only the in-frame ones, with some missing. In the table there are 110,000 or so clones, about 61% of which are singletons. The record originates from a study of CD8+ T cells in alopecia areata. This CDR3 has 13 residues. Germline V gene sequence: CDR1 SQVTM, CDR2 ANQGSEA. V was trimmed by 5 bases and J by 1 base, leaving 11 bases between them. The V and J genes are TRBV29-1 and TRBJ1-1; a weak D match, TRBD1 (5 bases). Sequenced sample: CD4+ T cells sorted from blood. The sequence was collected from a human donor in good health. For the CDR3, the DNA is TGCAGCGTTACCCAGGGTTGGAACACTGAAGCTTTCTTT. This translates into CSVTQGWNTEAFF.